These T cell receptor beta chains were read from a single sample in a study of T cells in Graves' hyperthyroidism and ophthalmopathy. TCRdb recomputed calls from the multiplex PCR reads with MiXCR, one row per CDR3 protein. The sample lists 550,000 to 650,000 distinct CDR3 sequences, more than 11% occurring once. The sequenced sample was blood. These receptors all stem from a woman aged 30 to 39 with Graves' hyperthyroidism that later progressed to Graves' ophthalmopathy. Both conserved end residues are part of each CDR3. The D gene is left open where the match is weak. Some rows have no size entry. The others give once, few or many, or a class for an expanded clone.

J: TRBJ2-6; size: -; D: -; V: TRBV9; DNA: TGTGCCAGCAGCGTAGGGGCTTCAAGCTCTGGGGCCAACGTCCTGACTTTC; CDR3: CASSVGASSSGANVLTF
J: TRBJ2-7; size: many; D: -; V: TRBV12-3/TRBV12-4; DNA: TGTGCCAGCAGTTTAGCGCGGACCTACGAGCAGTACTTC; CDR3: CASSLARTYEQYF
J: TRBJ1-1; size: many; D: -; V: TRBV19; DNA: TGTGGCGTGGTGACGAACACTGAAGCTTTCTTT; CDR3: CGVVTNTEAFF
J: TRBJ2-2; size: many; D: -; V: TRBV30; DNA: TGTGCCTGGAGTGTTGGAACACCGAACACCGGGGAGCTGTTTTTT; CDR3: CAWSVGTPNTGELFF
J: TRBJ2-7; size: -; D: -; V: TRBV5-1; DNA: TGCGCCAGCAGAAGGAGAGTCGGGATCGACGAGCAGTACTTC; CDR3: CASRRRVGIDEQYF
J: TRBJ1-3; size: many; D: -; V: TRBV20-1; DNA: TGCAGTGCTAGAGGTGGAAACACCATATATTTT; CDR3: CSARGGNTIYF
J: TRBJ2-2; size: few; D: TRBD1; V: TRBV4-1; DNA: TGCGCCAGCAGCCTAGGGACAGGGGTCGTCACCGGGGAGCTGTTTTTT; CDR3: CASSLGTGVVTGELFF
J: TRBJ2-1; size: many; D: -; V: TRBV3-1; DNA: TGTGCCAGCAGCCAAGGCCCTATCGATGAGCAGTTCTTC; CDR3: CASSQGPIDEQFF
J: TRBJ2-1; size: many; D: TRBD2; V: TRBV7-9; DNA: TGTGCCAGCAGCCCTCCCGGGACTAGTGTTAGCAATGAGCAGTTCTTC; CDR3: CASSPPGTSVSNEQFF
J: TRBJ1-6; size: many; D: -; V: TRBV28; DNA: TGTGCCAGCAGTGGACCGCACGGATTAGGACGGAATAATTCACCCCTCCACTTT; CDR3: CASSGPHGLGRNNSPLHF
J: TRBJ1-2; size: -; D: -; V: TRBV7-2; DNA: TGTGCCAGCAGCTTAAGGGTTCCGGGTTCTGGTGGCTACACCTTC; CDR3: CASSLRVPGSGGYTF
J: TRBJ2-1; size: many; D: TRBD2; V: TRBV5-1; DNA: TGCGCCAGCAGCTACCAAAGCGGGACCCCCGGGGATGAGCAGTTCTTC; CDR3: CASSYQSGTPGDEQFF
J: TRBJ2-7; size: few; D: -; V: TRBV15; DNA: TGTGCCACCAGCAGAGATGAGGGGGTCTACGAGCAGTACTTC; CDR3: CATSRDEGVYEQYF
J: TRBJ2-7; size: few; D: -; V: TRBV24-1; DNA: TGTGCCACCAGTGATGGGGCAACCTACGAGCAGTACTTC; CDR3: CATSDGATYEQYF
J: TRBJ1-5; size: many; D: -; V: TRBV3-1; DNA: TGTGCCAGCAGCCAAGGGGGGTCAGGTCAGCCCCAGCATTTT; CDR3: CASSQGGSGQPQHF
J: TRBJ2-1; size: many; D: TRBD2; V: TRBV27; DNA: TGTGCCAGCAGTTTAGAGCAGCGGGAGGTGCATGAGCAGTTCTTC; CDR3: CASSLEQREVHEQFF
J: TRBJ1-3; size: few; D: -; V: TRBV19; DNA: TGTGCCAGTAGTAAGTACAGCTCTGGAAACACCATATATTTT; CDR3: CASSKYSSGNTIYF
J: TRBJ2-7; size: many; D: TRBD2; V: TRBV3-1; DNA: TGTGCCAGCAGCCAAGGGTTAGCGGGGAACTACGAGCAGTACTTC; CDR3: CASSQGLAGNYEQYF
J: TRBJ2-7; size: many; D: TRBD1; V: TRBV7-9; DNA: TGTGCCAGCAGACCTGGACAGGCGCGAGGGGCCTACGAGCAGTACTTC; CDR3: CASRPGQARGAYEQYF